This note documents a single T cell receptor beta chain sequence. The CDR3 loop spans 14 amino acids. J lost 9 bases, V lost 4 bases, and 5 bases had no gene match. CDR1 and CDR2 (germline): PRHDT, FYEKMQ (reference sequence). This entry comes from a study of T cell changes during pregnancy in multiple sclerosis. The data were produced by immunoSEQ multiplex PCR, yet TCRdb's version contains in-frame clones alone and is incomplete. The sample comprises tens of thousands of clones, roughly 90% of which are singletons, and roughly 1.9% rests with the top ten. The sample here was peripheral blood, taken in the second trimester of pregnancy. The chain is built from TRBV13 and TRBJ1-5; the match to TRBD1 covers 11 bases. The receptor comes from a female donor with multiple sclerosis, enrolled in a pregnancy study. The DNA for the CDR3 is TGTGCCAGCAGCTCCGGGACAGGGGGACGGCCCCAGCATTTT. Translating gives CASSSGTGGRPQHF. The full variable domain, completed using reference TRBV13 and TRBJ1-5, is AAGVIQSPRHLIKEKRETATLKCYPIPRHDTVYWYQQGPGQDPQFLISFYEKMQSDKGSIPDRFSAQQFSDYHSELNMSSLELGDSALYFCASSSGTGGRPQHFGDGTRLSIL.